This T cell receptor (beta chain) was obtained from a study of blood T cell repertoires in COVID-19. In the authors' workflow: Researchers report that nucleated cell counts were estimated from reference gene primer amplification. Sequencing used immunoSEQ multiplex PCR; TCRdb keeps in-frame clones, though not all of them. V and J calls and clone size are given by that table; D and trimming were obtained from the DNA. The sample contains 250,000 to 350,000 clones, around 90% of which appear only once. Participants were aged about 18 to 90 years, lived in 24 US areas, and enrolled virtually. Losses at the gene ends were 4 bases for V and 3 bases for J; bases not matched to a gene: 6. CDR3 length: 15 amino acids. Germline lookup yields CDR1 MDHEN and CDR2 SYDVKM.

This rearrangement joins TRBV28 to TRBJ2-3; 8 bases are a match to TRBD2. The sequencing sample was made of PBMCs or T cells enriched from blood (not recorded which). The receptor comes from a woman under 30 who had recovered from COVID-19. The CDR3 DNA sequence: TGTGCCAGCAGTTACGTGGTAGCGGGAACAGATACGCAGTATTTT. Its translation: CASSYVVAGTDTQYF.